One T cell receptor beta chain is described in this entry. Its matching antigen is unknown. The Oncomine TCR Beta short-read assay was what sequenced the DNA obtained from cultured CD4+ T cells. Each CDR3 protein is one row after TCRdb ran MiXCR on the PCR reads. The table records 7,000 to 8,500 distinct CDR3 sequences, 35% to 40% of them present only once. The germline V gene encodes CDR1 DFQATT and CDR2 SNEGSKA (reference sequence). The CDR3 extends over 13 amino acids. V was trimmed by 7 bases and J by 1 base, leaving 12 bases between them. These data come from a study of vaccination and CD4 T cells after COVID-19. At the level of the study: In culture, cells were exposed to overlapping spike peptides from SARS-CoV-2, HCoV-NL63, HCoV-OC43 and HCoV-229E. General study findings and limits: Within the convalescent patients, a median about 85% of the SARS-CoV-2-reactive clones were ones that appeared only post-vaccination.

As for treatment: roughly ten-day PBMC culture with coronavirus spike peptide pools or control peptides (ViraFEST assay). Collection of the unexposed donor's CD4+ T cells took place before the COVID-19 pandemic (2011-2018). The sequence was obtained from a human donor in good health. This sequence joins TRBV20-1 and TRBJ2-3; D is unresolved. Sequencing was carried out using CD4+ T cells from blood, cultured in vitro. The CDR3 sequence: CSVRPVGTDTQYF. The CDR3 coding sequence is TGCAGTGTCCGACCGGTTGGCACAGATACGCAGTATTTT.